This TCR beta chain is from a study of vaccination and CD4 T cells after COVID-19. The study, taken as a whole, reports: Spike mono-reactivity applied to 304 of 307 vaccine-specific clones detected in convalescent patients.

This CDR3 spans 20 amino acids. Germline CDR1 reads MNHNS; CDR2 reads SASEGT. Trimming removed 4 bases from V and 0 bases from J; junction bases left unmatched: 14. As regards this clonotype: Its antigen is undetermined.

Treatment meaning: approximately 9-day PBMC culture with coronavirus spike peptide pools or control peptides (ViraFEST assay). Sequencing of the DNA from cultured CD4+ T cells was carried out with the Oncomine TCR Beta short-read assay. TCRdb analysed the PCR reads with MiXCR anew, one entry per CDR3 protein. The top ten hold almost 35% of the sample, which has several thousand distinct CDR3 sequences, about 54% seen once. The chain combines TRBV6-1 with TRBJ1-5; 11 bases agree with TRBD1. This sequence was found in a human donor who had recovered from COVID-19. The sample was CD4+ T cells from blood, cultured in vitro. The CDR3 sequence: CASSGPPGTGGVYSNQPQHF. The CDR3 region has the DNA TGTGCCAGCAGTGGCCCTCCCGGGACAGGGGGGGTCTATAGCAATCAGCCCCAGCATTTT.